This TCR beta chain was recorded in a study of blood T cell repertoires in COVID-19. Turning to the study itself: Some COVID-19 samples were acute and others convalescent; all came from the United States, Italy and Spain.

Libraries were prepared by immunoSEQ multiplex PCR; TCRdb keeps only in-frame clonotypes and omits some of them. The sample lists around 400,000 clones, about 89% occurring once. Trimming left V 1 base short and J 7 bases short, with 14 bases between. Germline V gene sequence: CDR1 SGHRS, CDR2 YFSETQ. This CDR3 is 15 amino acids long. The rearrangement joins TRBV5-1 to TRBJ1-4; D may be TRBD1 (6 bases). The TCR was taken from a woman in her thirties or forties who had been exposed to COVID-19. The material sequenced was PBMCs or T cells enriched from blood (not recorded which). This CDR3 is CASSLKAGDGEKLFF. The CDR3 bases are TGCGCCAGCAGCTTGAAGGCAGGGGATGGTGAAAAACTGTTTTTT.